The 7 T cell receptor beta chains below were found in one sample sequenced in a study of cytotoxic CD8 clonotypes in ibrutinib-treated CLL. TCRdb's table, derived via immunoSEQ multiplex PCR, lists solely in-frame clones and lacks some. In the table there are over 40,000 clones, less than 85% of which are singletons. The sample was PBMCs, taken after 24 months of ibrutinib treatment. All receptors come from a human donor with chronic lymphocytic leukemia.

The chain has TRBV7-8 and TRBJ1-2, with no clear D. This CDR3 contains 14 residues. V was trimmed by 1 base and J by 7 bases, leaving 13 bases between them. The germline V gene has CDR1 SGHVS and CDR2 FQNEAQ. The DNA of the CDR3 is TGTGCCAGCAGCTTAGAGAGACACTCGTCTGGCTACACCTTC. Protein: CASSLERHSSGYTF.

The CDR3 here is CASSLGLAETQYF. The CDR3 nucleotides are TGCGCCAGCAGCCTCGGACTAGCCGAAACGCAGTATTTT. The chain employs TRBV4-3 and TRBJ2-3; 8 nucleotides align to TRBD2. J lost 9 bases, V lost 4 bases, and 6 bases had no gene match. Germline assignment: CDR1 LGHNA and CDR2 YSLEER. This CDR3 is built from 13 residues.

This clone has just one count. J is TRBJ2-3 and V is TRBV4-2, with TRBD2 as a possible D gene (5 bases). The length of the CDR3 is 16 residues. Germline CDR1 is LGHNA and CDR2 is YNFKEQ. Trimming cost V 1 base and J 7 bases, with 18 bases left between them. The CDR3 nucleotides are TGTGCCAGCAGCCAAGCCGGCAGTTCGGGGTTTAATACGCAGTATTTT. This encodes CASSQAGSSGFNTQYF.

The rearrangement joins TRBV7-9 to TRBJ2-6; a weak D match, TRBD2 (6 bases). Per the germline V gene, CDR1 is SEHNR and CDR2 is FQNEAQ (reference sequence). CDR3 length: 15 residues. Trimming shortened V by 4 bases and J by 5 bases, and 12 bases separated the two germline ends. The DNA of the CDR3 is TGTGCCAGCAGCTGGGGACTGGACAGGGCCAACGTCCTGACTTTC. It encodes CASSWGLDRANVLTF.

The chain carries TRBV6-5 and TRBJ1-1; D is uncertain. The germline CDR1 and CDR2 sequences are MNHEY and SVGAGI. The CDR3 is made up of 12 amino acids. Deletions cut 8 bases from V and 10 bases from J, with 17 bases between. CDR3 sequence (DNA): TGTGCCAGCGTTAGCCCACAAATCGGAGCTTTCTTT. This encodes CASVSPQIGAFF.

This chain uses TRBV5-6 with TRBJ2-2; D is perhaps TRBD1 (7 bases). Looked up from germline, CDR1 is SGHDT and CDR2 is YYEEEE. The CDR3 loop spans 16 amino acids. Trimming stripped 0 bases from V and 4 bases from J, with 13 bases between. The CDR3 reads CASSLGAGQLTGELFF. The CDR3 DNA is TGTGCCAGCAGCTTGGGGGCGGGACAGCTCACCGGGGAGCTGTTTTTT.

The count of this clone is one. The chain employs TRBV2 and TRBJ1-5, with D possibly matching TRBD1 (5 bases). V was cut by 4 bases and J by 0 bases, with 10 bases left in between. Germline values: CDR1 SNHLY, CDR2 FYNNEI. The CDR3 loop spans 15 amino acids. For the CDR3, the DNA is TGTGCCAGCAGTGTTTTAGGGGTTAGCAATCAGCCCCAGCATTTT. Translation: CASSVLGVSNQPQHF.